These 18 T cell receptor beta chains originate from one sample sequenced in a study of CD8 T cells in Susac syndrome. RNA amounts of about 0.5 to 1 ug underwent reverse transcription with random hexamers. In TCRdb, the immunoSEQ multiplex PCR reads were re-called with MiXCR into one record per CDR3 protein. The sample consists of approximately 79,000 distinct CDR3 sequences, 85% to 95% of them appearing once. The material sequenced was CD8+ T cells from PBMCs. These receptors were collected from a human donor with Susac syndrome.

This sequence joins TRBV19 and TRBJ2-6, with D unclear. The CDR3 covers 15 residues. Germline CDR1 LNHDA, CDR2 SQIVND (reference sequence). The germline V and J ends were trimmed by 2 bases and 0 bases, with 5 bases remaining between them. The CDR3 spells CASSILVSGANVLTF. CDR3 in DNA: TGTGCCAGTAGTATACTGGTCTCTGGGGCCAACGTCCTGACTTTC.

The genes are TRBV20-1 and TRBJ2-5; D may be TRBD2 (7 bases). This CDR3 comprises 12 residues. In germline, CDR1 is DFQATT, CDR2 SNEGSKA (reference sequence). Between the trimmed V and J ends, which lost 6 bases and 4 bases, there was a span of 12 bases. The CDR3 DNA is TGCAGTGCAGAGGGGGGGGGAGAGACCCAGTACTTC. This translates into CSAEGGGETQYF.

The CDR3 nucleotides read TGTGCCAGCGGAGGACCGGGACTTATTAATGAGCAGTTCTTC. This gives the protein CASGGPGLINEQFF. The rearrangement uses TRBV9 and TRBJ2-1; TRBD2 is a possible D gene (6 bases). V was clipped by 7 bases and J by 7 bases, with 18 bases between them. CDR3 length: 14 amino acids. From germline, CDR1 is SGDLS and CDR2 YYNGEE.

The DNA for the CDR3 is TGTGCCAGCAGTGCCTCCGTTTACGGGAACTATGGCTACACCTTC. Encoded protein: CASSASVYGNYGYTF. J is TRBJ1-2 and V is TRBV28; D ambiguous. Germline lookup yields CDR1 MDHEN and CDR2 SYDVKM. The CDR3 loop spans 15 amino acids. V was clipped by 5 bases and J by 2 bases, with 15 bases between them.

Only one count was recorded for this clonotype. The rearrangement joins TRBV28 to TRBJ1-5, with D perhaps TRBD1 (6 bases). Germline V lookup: CDR1 MDHEN, CDR2 SYDVKM. The CDR3 runs 15 residues. V lost 5 bases and J lost 15, with 26 bases in between. The DNA of the CDR3 is TGTGCCAGCAGTGAACAGGGCCGCCGATTCTCAAGCTGGCATTTT. Translation: CASSEQGRRFSSWHF.

CDR3 coding DNA: TGCGCCAGCAGCACTAGCGGGAAAAACTACGAGCAGTACTTC. It codes for CASSTSGKNYEQYF. The rearrangement links TRBV10-1 to TRBJ2-7, with 10 bases aligning to TRBD2. Germline CDR1 and CDR2: WNHNN and SYGVQD (reference sequence). The CDR3 has 14 residues. Unmatched junction bases numbered 5, after V lost 6 bases and J lost 3 bases.

This rearrangement joins TRBV20-1 to TRBJ2-7, with D perhaps TRBD1 or TRBD2 (5 bases each). Germline CDR1 DFQATT, CDR2 SNEGSKA (reference sequence). Trimming pared 3 bases from V and 3 bases from J, leaving 9 bases between. The length of the CDR3 is 12 residues. In DNA, the CDR3 is TGCAGTGCTAGGGGGGTGAACTACGAGCAGTACTTC. This gives the protein CSARGVNYEQYF.

Here the CDR3 reads CASNSQGASTDTQYF. CDR3 nucleotide sequence: TGTGCCAGCAATTCCCAGGGTGCGAGCACAGATACGCAGTATTTT. The chain joins TRBV28 to TRBJ2-3; the D gene is possibly TRBD1 (5 bases). The CDR3 extends over 15 amino acids. Germline-derived CDR1 and CDR2 are MDHEN and SYDVKM. V lost 7 bases to trimming and J lost 0 bases, with 14 bases between them. The entire variable domain, with the rest obtained from reference TRBV28 and TRBJ2-3, is as follows: DVKVTQSSRYLVKRTGEKVFLECVQDMDHENMFWYRQDPGLGLRLIYFSYDVKMKEKGDIPEGYSVSREKKERFSLILESASTNQTSMYLCASNSQGASTDTQYFGPGTRLTVL.

The V call is TRBV2, the J call TRBJ2-1; tentative D call: TRBD2 (6 bases). CDR1 is SNHLY, CDR2 FYNNEI, per germline. The CDR3 runs 14 residues. Trimming pared 2 bases from V and 5 bases from J, leaving 10 bases between. CDR3 amino acids: CASSERSGDNEQFF. The DNA for the CDR3 is TGTGCCAGCAGTGAAAGGTCGGGGGACAATGAGCAGTTCTTC.

The chain combines TRBV11-2 with TRBJ2-1; D possibly corresponds to TRBD2 (6 bases). V lost 1 base to trimming and J lost 7 bases, with 11 bases between them. The CDR3 sequence is 14 residues long. CDR1 is SGHAT and CDR2 is FQNNGV in the germline V gene. The CDR3 DNA follows: TGTGCCAGCAGCTTAGGACTAGTTGGAAATGAGCAGTTCTTC. Its protein is CASSLGLVGNEQFF.

This clonotype was counted between two and nine times. The chain couples TRBV2 to TRBJ2-1; TRBD1 matches 8 bases. Germline values: CDR1 SNHLY, CDR2 FYNNEI. This CDR3 is built from 15 residues. V lost 5 bases and J lost 2; bases outside the gene matches: 5. The CDR3 region has the DNA TGTGCCAGCAGTCAAGGACAGGGAGCCTACAATGAGCAGTTCTTC. Translation gives CASSQGQGAYNEQFF.

The V call is TRBV20-1, the J call TRBJ2-3, with D perhaps TRBD2 (5 bases). Deletions cut 0 bases from V and 1 base from J, with 11 bases between. Germline loops: CDR1 DFQATT, CDR2 SNEGSKA (reference sequence). The CDR3 totals 15 residues. CDR3 sequence: CSARDPEGGTDTQYF. CDR3 in DNA: TGCAGTGCTAGAGACCCTGAGGGAGGCACAGATACGCAGTATTTT.

The chain is built from TRBV7-3 and TRBJ2-5, with 15 bases lining up with TRBD2. The CDR3 consists of 17 residues. V shed 5 bases and J 3 bases; nucleotides not matched to a gene: 7. Germline assignment: CDR1 SGHTA and CDR2 FQGTGA. CDR3 amino acids: CASSNPGLAGGEETQYF. CDR3 in DNA: TGTGCCAGCAGCAACCCGGGACTAGCGGGGGGAGAAGAGACCCAGTACTTC.

The chain has TRBV5-5 and TRBJ1-1; D is uncertain. CDR1 and CDR2 (germline): SGHKS, YYEKEE (reference sequence). The CDR3 covers 13 residues. Trimming left V 2 bases short and J 7 bases short, with 12 bases between. The CDR3 sequence is CASSLGHGSEAFF. As DNA, the CDR3 is TGTGCCAGCAGCTTAGGTCACGGTAGTGAAGCTTTCTTT.

V is TRBV6-1 and J is TRBJ2-7, with a weak D call TRBD1 (5 bases). V lost 6 bases and J 6 bases, leaving 15 bases between the germline ends. The CDR3 spans 13 residues. The germline gives CDR1 MNHNS, CDR2 SASEGT. CDR3 region: CASRETGSGEQYF. The CDR3 DNA follows: TGTGCCAGCAGGGAAACAGGATCTGGCGAGCAGTACTTC.

V and J are TRBV5-1 and TRBJ2-2; the match to TRBD2 covers 7 bases. With V trimmed by 7 bases and J by 1 base, 7 bases remained unmatched. CDR1 is SGHRS, CDR2 YFSETQ, per germline. The CDR3 is 15 residues long. For the CDR3, the DNA is TGCGCCAGCGATGTTGGCGGGAGGAACACCGGGGAGCTGTTTTTT. Protein product: CASDVGGRNTGELFF.

The chain links TRBV9 to TRBJ2-3; 9 nucleotides agree with TRBD1. V trimming: 3 bases; J trimming: 6 bases; junction bases outside the gene matches: 8. The length of the CDR3 is 15 residues. Germline V CDR1 and CDR2: SGDLS, YYNGEE. CDR3 protein: CASSDRDRAPDTQYF. CDR3 in DNA: TGTGCCAGCAGCGACCGGGACAGGGCCCCTGATACGCAGTATTTT.

This clonotype is a singleton in its sample. The rearrangement joins TRBV27 to TRBJ2-1; 7 nucleotides line up with TRBD2. The CDR3 spans 16 residues. Trimming removed 0 bases from V and 1 base from J; junction bases left unmatched: 3. CDR1 is MNHEY, CDR2 SMNVEV, per germline (reference sequence). The CDR3 nucleotides are TGTGCCAGCAGTTTATCAAGCGGGATATCCTACAATGAGCAGTTCTTC. This encodes CASSLSSGISYNEQFF.